Below, 32 T cell receptor beta chains from the same sample are listed, as sequenced in a study of neurological immune-mediated disorders. TCRdb re-called the 5' RACE reads with MiXCR, one entry per CDR3 protein. In the table there are roughly 34,000 distinct CDR3 sequences, about 13% of which are singletons. Time point denoted: longitudinal time-point 2. Material: PBMCs. The receptors come from a woman in her thirties or forties in good health.

This clonotype was seen many times. The chain carries TRBV10-3 and TRBJ1-1; D is unclear. Trimming took off 7 bases at V and 4 bases at J, with 7 bases between the two ends. The CDR3 length is 11 residues. Germline V lookup: CDR1 ENHRY, CDR2 SYGVKD. CDR3 in amino acids: CAIKGPTEAFF. The CDR3 DNA reads TGTGCCATCAAAGGGCCCACTGAAGCTTTCTTT.

This clonotype was counted at least ten times. The CDR3 nucleotides are TGTGCCAGCAGCTTTAGGTTGTACCAGGGACTAGCGGGAGTCGATAGCACAGATACGCAGTATTTT. This gives the protein CASSFRLYQGLAGVDSTDTQYF. V usage is TRBV7-2 and J usage is TRBJ2-3, with 14 bases lining up with TRBD2. The CDR3 runs 22 residues. Trimming removed 3 bases from V and 0 bases from J; junction bases left unmatched: 17. Germline V gene data show CDR1 as SGHTA and CDR2 as FQGNSA.

A note on this clonotype: A much bigger clone sits one base away, suggesting this may be a read error. The rearrangement uses TRBV6-2 or TRBV6-3 and TRBJ2-4; possibly TRBD1 or TRBD2 for D (5 bases each). Germline V gene sequence: CDR1 MNHEY, CDR2 SVGEGT. The length of the CDR3 is 14 residues. CDR3 in DNA: TGTGCCGGCAGTAAAGGGACGGCCAAAAACATTCAGTACTTC. It translates to CAGSKGTAKNIQYF.

This clonotype was found many times. The rearrangement links TRBV4-3 to TRBJ1-4; D uncertain. Trimming left V 0 bases short and J 7 bases short, with 12 bases between. Germline V gene lookup returns CDR1 LGHNA and CDR2 YSLEER. There are 15 residues in the CDR3. CDR3 nucleotide sequence: TGCGCCAGCAGCCAAGAAAGGATCCTAGGTGAAAAACTGTTTTTT. Its translation: CASSQERILGEKLFF.

In its sample, this clonotype was seen many times. The rearrangement links TRBV10-3 to TRBJ2-7, with D possibly TRBD1 on 9 matching bases. Germline V lookup: CDR1 ENHRY, CDR2 SYGVKD. The CDR3 has 16 residues. Trimming took 10 bases from V and 7 from J, leaving 29 bases between them. The CDR3 DNA sequence: TGTGCCACACGATCGGGTAGCGGGACAGGGCAAAGGGAGCAGTACTTC. Translation gives CATRSGSGTGQREQYF.

In this sample, this clonotype turned up many times. This sequence joins TRBV7-3 and TRBJ2-1, with 11 positions matching TRBD2. This CDR3 is built from 15 residues. Germline V CDR1 and CDR2: SGHTA, FQGTGA. V lost 2 bases, J lost 7 bases, and 4 bases stayed unmatched. The CDR3 reads CASSLWASGRNEQFF. In DNA form, the CDR3 reads TGTGCCAGCAGCTTATGGGCTAGCGGGAGGAATGAGCAGTTCTTC.

This clonotype appeared many times. V usage is TRBV27 and J usage is TRBJ1-1; D perhaps matches TRBD1 (5 bases). Trimming cost V 2 bases and J 5 bases, with 18 bases left between them. The CDR3 consists of 16 residues. CDR1 is MNHEY, CDR2 SMNVEV, per germline (reference sequence). CDR3: CASSLVGDRGGTEAFF. In DNA form, the CDR3 reads TGTGCCAGCAGTTTAGTAGGGGATCGGGGTGGAACTGAAGCTTTCTTT.

This clonotype was seen at least ten times. The J gene is TRBJ2-7, the V gene TRBV2; D call uncertain. From germline, CDR1 is SNHLY and CDR2 FYNNEI. V lost 4 bases and J 3 bases, leaving 10 bases between the germline ends. The CDR3 length is 13 residues. As DNA, the CDR3 is TGTGCCAGCAGTGGGGATAGCCACTACGAGCAGTACTTC. Amino acids: CASSGDSHYEQYF.

This clonotype was counted many times. The chain employs TRBV20-1 and TRBJ1-4; 10 bases align to TRBD1. CDR1 is DFQATT, CDR2 SNEGSKA, per germline (reference sequence). The CDR3 extends over 15 amino acids. V dropped 5 bases and J dropped 10; count of bases not matched to a gene: 13. As DNA, the CDR3 is TGCAGTGCTCCAAAACCGACAGGGGGCTTAGGAAAACTGTTTTTT. Protein: CSAPKPTGGLGKLFF.

This clonotype showed up many times. This chain connects TRBV3-1 to TRBJ2-7; TRBD1 matches 7 bases. Trimming at V came to 0 bases and at J to 11 bases, leaving 7 bases not matched to a gene. This CDR3 is built from 13 residues. Germline V gene lookup returns CDR1 LGHDT and CDR2 YNNKEL (reference sequence). Here the CDR3 DNA reads TGTGCCAGCAGCCAAGATCTCGTGACAGGGAAGTACTTC. Amino acids: CASSQDLVTGKYF.

The gene calls are TRBV7-2 and TRBJ1-1; 9 nucleotides match TRBD1. J lost 6 bases, V lost 5 bases, and 10 bases had no gene match. Germline lookup yields CDR1 SGHTA and CDR2 FQGNSA. The CDR3 has 15 residues. As DNA, the CDR3 is TGTGCCAGCAGCCTGGCGGGGACAGGGCGCGCTGAAGCTTTCTTT. Translating it yields CASSLAGTGRAEAFF.

This clonotype was recorded many times. This chain uses TRBV6-1 with TRBJ2-5; D is ambiguous. Germline V gene data show CDR1 as MNHNS and CDR2 as SASEGT. The CDR3 is made up of 11 amino acids. Trimming cost V 6 bases and J 3 bases, with 5 bases left between them. CDR3 sequence (DNA): TGTGCCAGCAGGCACGAAGAGACCCAGTACTTC. Protein product: CASRHEETQYF.

This clonotype was counted at least ten times. This chain connects TRBV7-2 to TRBJ2-7; D is uncertain. CDR1 SGHTA and CDR2 FQGNSA come from the germline V gene. Trimming pared 6 bases from V and 1 base from J, leaving 10 bases between. The CDR3 totals 13 residues. The CDR3 DNA sequence: TGTGCCAGCAGTCGACTCTTTTCCTACGAGCAGTACTTC. Amino acids: CASSRLFSYEQYF.

This clonotype was seen a single time. The DNA is left out, because the CDR3 cannot be placed on it with certainty; the CDR3 is given as TCRdb lists it. The chain employs TRBV21-1 and TRBJ2-3; the listed D gene, TRBD1, was not tested against the DNA. TRBV21-1 is described as a pseudogene. Inclusive of both ends, the CDR3 amounts to 20 amino acids. CDR3 residues: CASSIYLCSVLTGVADTQYF.

This clonotype was observed many times. The genes are TRBV10-2 and TRBJ2-3; perhaps TRBD1 as D (6 bases). Looked up from germline, CDR1 is WSHSY and CDR2 is SAAADI. The V end lost 7 bases, the J end lost 5 bases, and 16 bases lay between the germline ends. CDR3 size: 14 residues. CDR3 in amino acids: CASTWDKRRDTQYF. CDR3 DNA: TGCGCCAGCACCTGGGACAAGAGGAGAGATACGCAGTATTTT.

This clonotype has at least ten counts. The chain carries TRBV9 and TRBJ2-2; 7 nucleotides match TRBD1. The ends lost 2 bases at V and 2 bases at J; junction bases unmatched: 6. The germline V gene encodes CDR1 SGDLS and CDR2 YYNGEE. The CDR3 extends over 16 amino acids. The CDR3 protein is CASSVNRQGNTGELFF. CDR3 in DNA: TGTGCCAGCAGCGTGAATCGACAGGGAAACACCGGGGAGCTGTTTTTT.

This clonotype was seen at least ten times. This sequence joins TRBV7-9 and TRBJ1-6; D call uncertain. The germline CDR1 and CDR2 sequences are SEHNR and FQNEAQ (reference sequence). The CDR3 totals 15 residues. Between the trimmed V and J ends, which lost 0 bases and 10 bases, there was a span of 13 bases. The CDR3 DNA is TGTGCCAGCAGCTTAGCGAGCGGGGAGAACTCACCCCTCCACTTT. It encodes CASSLASGENSPLHF.

V gene TRBV6-5 combines with J gene TRBJ1-1; D might be TRBD1 (5 bases). Germline lookup yields CDR1 MNHEY and CDR2 SVGAGI. The CDR3 totals 15 residues. Trimming took 5 bases from V and 1 from J, leaving 14 bases between them. In DNA form, the CDR3 reads TGTGCCAGCAGTCACTGGGGACCCCCGAACACTGAAGCTTTCTTT. Protein sequence: CASSHWGPPNTEAFF.

Notes on this clonotype: The junction departs from germline at one end; a sequencing error may be responsible. The chain uses TRBV6-5 and TRBJ1-1; 8 bases are a match to TRBD1. The CDR3 runs to 14 residues. CDR1 and CDR2 (germline): MNHEY, SVGAGI. CDR3 in DNA: TGTGCCACCAGCCCGCAGGGGGCGGCCACTGAAGGTTTCTTT. Amino acids: CATSPQGAATEGFF.

This clonotype was observed at least ten times. The chain recombines TRBV6-5 with TRBJ2-7; D is unclear. This CDR3 has 14 amino acids. CDR1 and CDR2 from the germline V gene are MNHEY and SVGAGI. Trimming shortened V by 4 bases and J by 0 bases, and 10 bases separated the two germline ends. The CDR3 sequence is CASSFRRFSYEQYF. DNA of the CDR3: TGTGCCAGCAGTTTTCGCAGGTTCTCCTACGAGCAGTACTTC.

This clonotype has at least ten counts. The gene calls are TRBV6-2 or TRBV6-3 and TRBJ1-1; 7 positions match TRBD1. V gave up 6 bases and J gave up 0 bases; unmatched junction bases: 7. CDR3 length equals 15 residues. From germline, CDR1 is MNHEY and CDR2 SVGEGT. The chain's CDR3 is CASSPHGTVNTEAFF. CDR3 sequence (DNA): TGTGCCAGCAGCCCGCATGGGACAGTGAACACTGAAGCTTTCTTT.

Ten or more counts support this clonotype. The J gene is TRBJ2-1, the V gene TRBV20-1, with 15 nucleotides matching TRBD2. J was trimmed by 7 bases and V by 0 bases; bases with no gene match: 13. CDR1 is DFQATT, CDR2 SNEGSKA, per germline (reference sequence). The CDR3 contains 19 residues. In nucleotides, the CDR3 is TGCAGTGCTAGAGATGGAGGACTAGCGGGAGGGCCGGATTCAAATGAGCAGTTCTTC. Amino acids: CSARDGGLAGGPDSNEQFF.

This clonotype has at least ten counts. The chain has TRBV12-3 or TRBV12-4 and TRBJ1-2; D remains ambiguous. Trimming took 3 bases from V and 6 from J, leaving 14 bases between them. The CDR3 loop spans 14 amino acids. CDR3 sequence reads: CASSFRRGPNGYTF. The CDR3 region has the DNA TGTGCCAGCAGTTTTCGGAGAGGGCCCAATGGCTACACCTTC.

This clonotype was seen repeatedly, ten times or more. The chain combines TRBV20-1 with TRBJ2-1; TRBD2 agrees at 8 bases. Per the germline V gene, CDR1 is DFQATT and CDR2 is SNEGSKA (reference sequence). The trim removed 6 bases at V and 4 bases at J, leaving 8 bases unmatched. The CDR3 consists of 14 residues. CDR3 amino acids: CSATPSGPYNEQFF. CDR3 bases: TGCAGTGCCACCCCTAGCGGGCCTTACAATGAGCAGTTCTTC.

With regard to this clonotype: The germline gene is not matched at one end of the junction; a read error may be the cause. The rearrangement joins TRBV5-1 to TRBJ2-5, with TRBD2 as a possible D gene (6 bases). The CDR3 loop spans 14 amino acids. The germline V gene encodes CDR1 SGHRS and CDR2 YFSETQ. CDR3 DNA: TGCGCCAGCAGGTTTAGGGGAGGCCAAGAGACACAGTACTTC. This gives the protein CASRFRGGQETQYF. Full variable domain (rest looked up from reference TRBV5-1 and TRBJ2-5): KAGVTQTPRYLIKTRGQQVTLSCSPISGHRSVSWYQQTPGQGLQFLFEYFSETQRNKGNFPGRFSGRQFSNSRSEMNVSTLELGDSALYLCASRFRGGQETQYFGPGTRLLVL.

V gene TRBV19 combines with J gene TRBJ2-1, with D possibly matching TRBD2 (6 bases). The germline V and J ends were trimmed by 2 bases and 4 bases, with 9 bases remaining between them. Per germline, CDR1 LNHDA and CDR2 SQIVND (reference sequence). This CDR3 is 14 amino acids long. CDR3 bases: TGTGCCAGTAGTATAAGGAGGGGTTACAATGAGCAGTTCTTC. As protein: CASSIRRGYNEQFF.

A remark on this clonotype: The junction shows a germline mismatch at one end, possibly a read error. The chain couples TRBV29-1 to TRBJ2-1; D call uncertain. Per germline, CDR1 SQVTM and CDR2 ANQGSEA. There are 15 residues in the CDR3. Written as DNA, the CDR3 is TGCATCGTTGACGGAGCAGGCCGACGAGACAATGAGCAGTTCTTC. This codes for CIVDGAGRRDNEQFF.

This clonotype was detected many times. The chain carries TRBV10-2 and TRBJ1-6; D is undetermined. Trimming stripped 8 bases from V and 0 bases from J, with 11 bases between. This CDR3 is 15 amino acids long. Germline-derived CDR1 and CDR2 are WSHSY and SAAADI. The CDR3 reads CASGPGGSYNSPLHF. CDR3 nucleotide sequence: TGCGCCAGCGGACCCGGCGGCTCCTATAATTCACCCCTCCACTTT.

In its sample, this clonotype was seen many times. The chain couples TRBV6-6 to TRBJ1-1, with D hard to call. V was clipped by 0 bases and J by 0 bases, with 8 bases between them. CDR3 length: 15 amino acids. Germline lookup yields CDR1 MNHNY and CDR2 SVGAGI (reference sequence). The CDR3: CASSYSEILNTEAFF. CDR3 DNA sequence: TGTGCCAGCAGTTACTCGGAGATCTTGAACACTGAAGCTTTCTTT.

The gene calls are TRBV19 and TRBJ2-2, with a tentative D call TRBD2 (6 bases). Germline values: CDR1 LNHDA, CDR2 SQIVND (reference sequence). V was clipped by 4 bases and J by 0 bases, with 12 bases between them. This CDR3 contains 16 residues. In DNA form, the CDR3 reads TGTGCCAGTAGTAAGGTGCCTAGCGCGAACACCGGGGAGCTGTTTTTT. This gives the protein CASSKVPSANTGELFF.

This clonotype appeared many times. The chain is built from TRBV10-2 and TRBJ2-1, with D possibly being TRBD1 or TRBD2 (5 bases each). The CDR3 length is 13 residues. Germline assignment: CDR1 WSHSY and CDR2 SAAADI. V was trimmed by 2 bases and J by 7 bases, leaving 9 bases between them. The CDR3 spells CASSEEGWNEQFF. CDR3 nucleotides: TGCGCCAGCAGTGAGGAGGGGTGGAATGAGCAGTTCTTC.

The chain joins TRBV6-5 to TRBJ2-1, with 8 bases matching TRBD1. This CDR3 is built from 14 residues. CDR1 and CDR2 from the germline V gene are MNHEY and SVGAGI. The trim removed 6 bases at V and 5 bases at J, leaving 6 bases unmatched. Here the CDR3 reads CASSPGQENNEQFF. CDR3 DNA sequence: TGTGCCAGCAGCCCGGGACAGGAAAACAATGAGCAGTTCTTC.